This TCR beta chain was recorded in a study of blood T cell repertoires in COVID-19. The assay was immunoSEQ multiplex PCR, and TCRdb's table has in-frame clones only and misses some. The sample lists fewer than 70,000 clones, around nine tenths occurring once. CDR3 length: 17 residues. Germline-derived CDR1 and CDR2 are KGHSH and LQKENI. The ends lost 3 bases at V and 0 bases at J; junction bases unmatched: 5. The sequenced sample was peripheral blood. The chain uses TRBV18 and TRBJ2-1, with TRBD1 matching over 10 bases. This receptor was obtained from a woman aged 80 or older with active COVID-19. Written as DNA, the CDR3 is TGTGCCAGCTCACCGCGGGGGACAGGGGACTCCTACAATGAGCAGTTCTTC. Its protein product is CASSPRGTGDSYNEQFF.